This TCR beta chain comes out of a study of technical replicates of blood from several donors. TCRdb's copy holds only in-frame clones and misses some; the assay was immunoSEQ multiplex PCR. The sample has tens of thousands of clones; 92% are singletons. Deletions cut 2 bases from V and 0 bases from J, with 16 bases between. The V gene's germline CDR1 is LGHNT and CDR2 FRNRAP. The CDR3 extends over 17 amino acids. Sample: T cells isolated from PBMCs. The sequence was collected from a human donor in good health. V gene TRBV12-5 combines with J gene TRBJ1-1, with D unclear. The CDR3 DNA reads as TGTGCTAGTGGTTTGTCTCTCAAAACAGATATGAACACTGAAGCTTTCTTT. Translated, it gives CASGLSLKTDMNTEAFF.